This T cell receptor (beta chain) was retrieved from a study of response to subunit inactivated influenza vaccine. Whole-study findings and limits: Authors suggested few new T cells are recruited by each seasonal influenza vaccination.

A note on this clonotype: What it binds is not known.

TCRdb processed the RT-PCR reads anew with MiXCR; each CDR3 protein has one entry. The repertoire holds 150,000 or so distinct CDR3 sequences, roughly 11% seen once, with under 15% in the top ten. The CDR3 is 16 amino acids. The chain carries TRBV21-1 and TRBJ2-7; the D call TRBD1 from the table was never checked on the DNA. TRBV21-1 is termed a pseudogene. Specimen: non-naive T cells sorted from PBMCs, collected roughly 47 days after vaccination. The sequence derives from a man in his fifties who received an inactivated influenza vaccine. The CDR3 is CASSAPRDIQSYEQYF. The CDR3 DNA is TGTGCCAGCAGCGCCCCCCGGGACATCCAATCCTACGAGCAGTACTTC.